The rows below give T cell receptor beta chains drawn from one sample of a study of blood T cells in healthy people across ages. TCRdb re-derived calls from the 5' RACE reads in MiXCR, one entry per CDR3 protein. The repertoire consists of approximately 1.5 million distinct CDR3 sequences, with around 35% occurring once and the leading ten covering approximately 10%. Specimen: blood. The receptor source for this set is a woman aged 25 to 39 in good health. Both conserved end residues are part of each CDR3. The D gene is left open where the match is weak. Some rows mark clone size as missing; the rest say once, few, many or name a class of expanded clone.

d_call j_call v_call clone_size cdr3_aa cdr3_nt
TRBD1 TRBJ1-6 TRBV7-9 - CASSLDTTGGLWSPLHF TGTGCCAGCAGCTTAGACACTACAGGGGGGTTATGGTCACCCCTCCACTTT
TRBD2 TRBJ2-1 TRBV14 - CASSQGLTSGGGSYNEQFF TGTGCCAGCAGCCAAGGGCTGACTAGCGGGGGTGGCTCCTACAATGAGCAGTTCTTC
- TRBJ1-2 TRBV20-1 few CSENREGYGYTF TGCAGTGAGAACAGGGAGGGGTACGGCTACACCTTC
TRBD2 TRBJ2-1 TRBV12-3/TRBV12-4 few CASTLAGLHNEQFF TGTGCCAGCACCCTAGCGGGACTCCACAATGAGCAGTTCTTC
TRBD1 TRBJ1-6 TRBV20-1 - CSATRQGPNNSPLHF TGCAGTGCTACTAGACAGGGCCCGAATAATTCACCCCTCCACTTT
- TRBJ2-7 TRBV5-1 many CASSTGGAYEQYF TGCGCCAGCAGCACCGGAGGGGCCTACGAGCAGTACTTC
- TRBJ1-2 TRBV3-1 many CASSLIAGRELRGSGYTF TGTGCCAGCAGCCTAATAGCTGGAAGGGAACTCAGAGGGAGTGGCTACACCTTC
- TRBJ1-1 TRBV3-1 - CASSSIGGNTEAFF TGTGCCAGCAGCAGTATCGGGGGGAACACTGAAGCTTTCTTT
- TRBJ2-7 TRBV2 - CASRDIISYEQYF TGTGCCAGCCGGGACATAATCTCCTACGAGCAGTACTTC
TRBD2 TRBJ2-1 TRBV5-1 - CASSGKLARGDEQFF TGCGCCAGCAGCGGGAAACTAGCGAGAGGCGATGAGCAGTTCTTC
- TRBJ2-3 TRBV27 few CASWIGTDTQYF TGTGCCAGTTGGATCGGCACAGATACGCAGTATTTT
- TRBJ2-1 TRBV20-1 - CSASSGLGREQFF TGCAGTGCTAGTTCTGGGTTGGGCCGTGAGCAGTTCTTC
- TRBJ1-2 TRBV15 - CATSRDARQDPYGYTF TGTGCCACCAGCAGAGACGCCCGACAGGACCCTTATGGCTACACCTTC
TRBD2 TRBJ2-3 TRBV6-1 - CASNYPIAGGADTQYF TGTGCCAGCAACTACCCGATAGCGGGGGGAGCAGATACGCAGTATTTT
- TRBJ2-1 TRBV7-2 - CASSAHRSEQFF TGTGCCAGCAGCGCCCACAGGAGTGAGCAGTTCTTC
- TRBJ2-1 TRBV7-8 - CASRGPYDNEQFF TGTGCCAGCAGGGGACCTTATGACAATGAGCAGTTCTTC